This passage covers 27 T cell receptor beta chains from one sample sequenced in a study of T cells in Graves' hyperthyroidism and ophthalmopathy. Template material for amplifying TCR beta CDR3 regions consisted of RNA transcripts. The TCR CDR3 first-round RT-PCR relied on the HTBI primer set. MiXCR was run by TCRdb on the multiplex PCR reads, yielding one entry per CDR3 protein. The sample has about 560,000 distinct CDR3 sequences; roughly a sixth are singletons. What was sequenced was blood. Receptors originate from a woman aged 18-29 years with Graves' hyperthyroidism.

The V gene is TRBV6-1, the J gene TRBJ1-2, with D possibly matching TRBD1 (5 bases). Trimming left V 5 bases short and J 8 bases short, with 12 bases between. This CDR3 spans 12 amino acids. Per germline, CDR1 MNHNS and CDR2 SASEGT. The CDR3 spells CASSLHGGGYTF. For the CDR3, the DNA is TGTGCCAGCAGTTTACATGGGGGAGGCTACACCTTC.

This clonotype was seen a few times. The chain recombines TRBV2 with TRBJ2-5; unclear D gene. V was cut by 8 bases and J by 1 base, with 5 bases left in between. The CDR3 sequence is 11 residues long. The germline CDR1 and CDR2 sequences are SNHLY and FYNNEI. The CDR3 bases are TGTGCCAGCGGGTTCCAAGAGACCCAGTACTTC. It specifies CASGFQETQYF.

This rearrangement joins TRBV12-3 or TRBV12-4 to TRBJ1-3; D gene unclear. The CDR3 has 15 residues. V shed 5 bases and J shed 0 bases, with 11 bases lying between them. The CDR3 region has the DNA TGTGCCAGCAGTCTACCCAGAAGCTCTGGAAACACCATATATTTT. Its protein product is CASSLPRSSGNTIYF.

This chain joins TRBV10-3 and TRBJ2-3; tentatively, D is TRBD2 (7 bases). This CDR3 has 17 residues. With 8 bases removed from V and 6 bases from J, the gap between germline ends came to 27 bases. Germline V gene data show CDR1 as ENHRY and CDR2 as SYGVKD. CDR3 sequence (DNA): TGTGCCATCTCGGGGGGCGCGGGGATCCCCTCAGGGGATACGCAGTATTTT. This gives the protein CAISGGAGIPSGDTQYF.

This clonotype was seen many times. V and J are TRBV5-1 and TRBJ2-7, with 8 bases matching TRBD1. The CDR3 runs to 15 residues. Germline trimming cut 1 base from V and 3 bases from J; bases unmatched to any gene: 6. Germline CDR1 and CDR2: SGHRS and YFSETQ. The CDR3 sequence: CASSLPKTGVYEQYF. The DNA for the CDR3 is TGCGCCAGCAGCTTGCCGAAGACAGGGGTCTACGAGCAGTACTTC.

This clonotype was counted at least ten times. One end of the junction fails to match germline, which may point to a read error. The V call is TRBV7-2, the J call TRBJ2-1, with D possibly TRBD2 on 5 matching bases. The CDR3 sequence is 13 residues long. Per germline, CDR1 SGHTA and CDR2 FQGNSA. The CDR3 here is CASSLVGENEQFF. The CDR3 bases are TGTGCCAGCAGTTTAGTTGGGGAGAATGAGCAGTTCTTC.

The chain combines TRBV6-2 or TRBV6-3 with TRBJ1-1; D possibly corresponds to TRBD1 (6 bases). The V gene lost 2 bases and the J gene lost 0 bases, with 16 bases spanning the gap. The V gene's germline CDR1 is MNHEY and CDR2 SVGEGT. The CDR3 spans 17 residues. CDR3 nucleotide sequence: TGTGCCAGCAGTTACGTTGGGGGGCCACGACTGAACACTGAAGCTTTCTTT. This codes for CASSYVGGPRLNTEAFF.

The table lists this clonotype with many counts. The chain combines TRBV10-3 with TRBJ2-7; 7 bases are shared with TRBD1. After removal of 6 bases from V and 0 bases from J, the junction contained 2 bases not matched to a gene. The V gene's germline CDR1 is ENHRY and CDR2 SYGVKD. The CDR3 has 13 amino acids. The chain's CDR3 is CAIRRDSSYEQYF. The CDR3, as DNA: TGTGCCATCAGAAGGGACAGCTCCTACGAGCAGTACTTC.

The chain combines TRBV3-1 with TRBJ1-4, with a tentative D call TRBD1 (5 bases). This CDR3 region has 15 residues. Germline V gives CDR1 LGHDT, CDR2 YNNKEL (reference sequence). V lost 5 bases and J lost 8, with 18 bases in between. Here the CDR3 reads CASSGALGGYEKLFF. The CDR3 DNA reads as TGTGCCAGCAGCGGGGCTTTGGGGGGATACGAAAAACTGTTTTTT.

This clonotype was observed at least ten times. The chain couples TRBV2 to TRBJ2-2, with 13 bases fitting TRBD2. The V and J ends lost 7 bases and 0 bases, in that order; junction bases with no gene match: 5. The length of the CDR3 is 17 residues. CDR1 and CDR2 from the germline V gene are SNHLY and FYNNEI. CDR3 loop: CASTQGLAGPNTGELFF. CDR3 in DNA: TGTGCCAGCACCCAGGGACTAGCGGGGCCGAACACCGGGGAGCTGTTTTTT.

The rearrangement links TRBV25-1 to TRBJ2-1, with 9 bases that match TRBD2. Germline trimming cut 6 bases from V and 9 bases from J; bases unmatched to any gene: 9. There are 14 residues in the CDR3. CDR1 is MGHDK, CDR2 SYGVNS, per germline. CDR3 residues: CASSAGGGAGEQFF. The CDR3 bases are TGTGCCAGCAGCGCGGGCGGGGGGGCCGGTGAGCAGTTCTTC.

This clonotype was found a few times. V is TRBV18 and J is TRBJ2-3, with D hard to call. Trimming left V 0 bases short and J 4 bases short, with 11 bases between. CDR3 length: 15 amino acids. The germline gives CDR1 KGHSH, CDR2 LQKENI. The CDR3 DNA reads TGTGCCAGCTCACCACCCGGACCAATTCCAGATACGCAGTATTTT. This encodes CASSPPGPIPDTQYF.

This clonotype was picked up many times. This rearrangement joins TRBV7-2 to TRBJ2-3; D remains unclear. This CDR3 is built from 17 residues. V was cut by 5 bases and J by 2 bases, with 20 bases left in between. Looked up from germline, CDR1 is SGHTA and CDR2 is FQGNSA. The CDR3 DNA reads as TGTGCCAGCAGCATTAGCCCCAGCACCATACACACAGATACGCAGTATTTT. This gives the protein CASSISPSTIHTDTQYF.

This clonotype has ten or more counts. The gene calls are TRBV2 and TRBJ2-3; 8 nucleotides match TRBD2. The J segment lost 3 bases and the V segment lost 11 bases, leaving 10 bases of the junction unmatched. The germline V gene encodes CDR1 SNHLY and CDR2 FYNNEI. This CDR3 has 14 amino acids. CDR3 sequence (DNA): TGTGCCGAGGCGTCGGGGGGGCTAACAGATACGCAGTATTTT. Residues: CAEASGGLTDTQYF.

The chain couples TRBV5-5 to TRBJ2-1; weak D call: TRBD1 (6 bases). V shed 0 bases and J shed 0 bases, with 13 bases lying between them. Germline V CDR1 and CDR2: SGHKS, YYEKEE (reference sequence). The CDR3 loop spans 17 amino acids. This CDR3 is CASSLAGGDYSYNEQFF. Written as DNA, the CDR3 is TGTGCCAGCAGCTTGGCTGGGGGCGATTACTCCTACAATGAGCAGTTCTTC.

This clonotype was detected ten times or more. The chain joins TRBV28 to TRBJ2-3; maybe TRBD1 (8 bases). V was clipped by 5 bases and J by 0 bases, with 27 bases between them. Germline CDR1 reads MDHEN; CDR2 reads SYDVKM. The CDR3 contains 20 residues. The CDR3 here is CASSLPSGDRSPTSTDTQYF. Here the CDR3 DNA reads TGTGCCAGCAGTCTCCCCAGCGGGGACAGGAGTCCTACTAGCACAGATACGCAGTATTTT.

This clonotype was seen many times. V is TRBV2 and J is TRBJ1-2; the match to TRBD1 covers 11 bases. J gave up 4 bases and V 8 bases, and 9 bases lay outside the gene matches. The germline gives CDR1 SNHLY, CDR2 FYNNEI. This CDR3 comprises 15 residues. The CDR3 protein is CASPTPGQGVYGYTF. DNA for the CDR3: TGTGCCAGCCCGACACCGGGACAGGGGGTCTATGGCTACACCTTC.

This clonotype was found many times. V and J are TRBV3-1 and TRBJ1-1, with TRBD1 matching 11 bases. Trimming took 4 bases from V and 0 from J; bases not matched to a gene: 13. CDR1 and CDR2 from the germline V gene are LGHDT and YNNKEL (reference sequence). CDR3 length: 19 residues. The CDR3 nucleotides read TGTGCCAGCAGCCCCGTTCGAGGACAGGGGGCACTGATGAACACTGAAGCTTTCTTT. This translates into CASSPVRGQGALMNTEAFF.

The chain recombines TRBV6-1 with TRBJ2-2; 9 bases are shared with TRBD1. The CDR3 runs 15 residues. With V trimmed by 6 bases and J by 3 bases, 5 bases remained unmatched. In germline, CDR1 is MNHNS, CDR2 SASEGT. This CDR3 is CASRRDRAYTGELFF. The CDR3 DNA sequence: TGTGCCAGCAGGCGGGACAGGGCTTACACCGGGGAGCTGTTTTTT.

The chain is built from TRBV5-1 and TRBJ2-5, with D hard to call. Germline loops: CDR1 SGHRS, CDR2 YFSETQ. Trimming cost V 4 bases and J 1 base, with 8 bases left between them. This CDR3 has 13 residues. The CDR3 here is CASSPTPQETQYF. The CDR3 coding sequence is TGCGCCAGCAGCCCCACACCCCAAGAGACCCAGTACTTC. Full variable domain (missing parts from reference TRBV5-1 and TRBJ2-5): KAGVTQTPRYLIKTRGQQVTLSCSPISGHRSVSWYQQTPGQGLQFLFEYFSETQRNKGNFPGRFSGRQFSNSRSEMNVSTLELGDSALYLCASSPTPQETQYFGPGTRLLVL.

In nucleotides, the CDR3 is TGTGCCAGCAGTTACGGGCCGGCCACCGGGGAGCTGTTTTTT. It specifies CASSYGPATGELFF. V gene TRBV6-6 combines with J gene TRBJ2-2; no firm D call. The V end was cut by 2 bases, the J end by 4 bases, with 8 bases between. The CDR3 sequence is 14 residues long. Per the germline V gene, CDR1 is MNHNY and CDR2 is SVGAGI (reference sequence).

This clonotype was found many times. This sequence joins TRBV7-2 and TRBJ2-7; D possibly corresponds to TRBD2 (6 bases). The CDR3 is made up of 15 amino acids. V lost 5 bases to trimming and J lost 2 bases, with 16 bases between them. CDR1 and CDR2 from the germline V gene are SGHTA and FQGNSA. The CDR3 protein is CASSRASARTYEQYF. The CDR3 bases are TGTGCCAGCAGCCGAGCTAGCGCACGGACCTACGAGCAGTACTTC.

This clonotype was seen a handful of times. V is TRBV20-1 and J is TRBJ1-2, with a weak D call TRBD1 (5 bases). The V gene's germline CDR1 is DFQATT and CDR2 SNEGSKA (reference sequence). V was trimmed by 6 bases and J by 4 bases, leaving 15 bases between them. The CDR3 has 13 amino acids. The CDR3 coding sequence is TGCAGTGCACCTCGACAGATGGGCTATGGCTACACCTTC. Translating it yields CSAPRQMGYGYTF.

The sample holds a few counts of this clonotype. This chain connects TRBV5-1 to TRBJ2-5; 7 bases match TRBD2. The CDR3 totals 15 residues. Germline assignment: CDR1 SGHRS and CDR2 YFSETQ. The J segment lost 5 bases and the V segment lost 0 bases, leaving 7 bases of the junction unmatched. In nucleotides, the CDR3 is TGCGCCAGCAGCTTGGGAGCGGGGTTAAAGGAGACCCAGTACTTC. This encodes CASSLGAGLKETQYF.

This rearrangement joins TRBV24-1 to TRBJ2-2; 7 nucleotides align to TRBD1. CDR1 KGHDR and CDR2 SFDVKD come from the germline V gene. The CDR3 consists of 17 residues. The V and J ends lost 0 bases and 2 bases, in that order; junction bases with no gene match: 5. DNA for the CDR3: TGTGCCACCAGTGATTTGGGACAGGCGAGAAACACCGGGGAGCTGTTTTTT. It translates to CATSDLGQARNTGELFF.

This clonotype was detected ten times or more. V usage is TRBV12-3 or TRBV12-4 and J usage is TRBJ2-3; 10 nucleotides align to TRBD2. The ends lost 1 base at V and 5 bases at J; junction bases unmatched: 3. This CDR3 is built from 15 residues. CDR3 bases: TGTGCCAGCAGTTTAGTACTAGCGGGGAGAGATACGCAGTATTTT. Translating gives CASSLVLAGRDTQYF.

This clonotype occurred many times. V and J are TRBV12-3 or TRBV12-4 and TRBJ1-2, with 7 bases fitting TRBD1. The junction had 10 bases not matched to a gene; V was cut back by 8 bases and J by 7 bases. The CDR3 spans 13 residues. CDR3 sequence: CASRAPGGGGYTF. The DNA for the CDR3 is TGTGCCAGCCGAGCACCAGGGGGAGGTGGCTACACCTTC.